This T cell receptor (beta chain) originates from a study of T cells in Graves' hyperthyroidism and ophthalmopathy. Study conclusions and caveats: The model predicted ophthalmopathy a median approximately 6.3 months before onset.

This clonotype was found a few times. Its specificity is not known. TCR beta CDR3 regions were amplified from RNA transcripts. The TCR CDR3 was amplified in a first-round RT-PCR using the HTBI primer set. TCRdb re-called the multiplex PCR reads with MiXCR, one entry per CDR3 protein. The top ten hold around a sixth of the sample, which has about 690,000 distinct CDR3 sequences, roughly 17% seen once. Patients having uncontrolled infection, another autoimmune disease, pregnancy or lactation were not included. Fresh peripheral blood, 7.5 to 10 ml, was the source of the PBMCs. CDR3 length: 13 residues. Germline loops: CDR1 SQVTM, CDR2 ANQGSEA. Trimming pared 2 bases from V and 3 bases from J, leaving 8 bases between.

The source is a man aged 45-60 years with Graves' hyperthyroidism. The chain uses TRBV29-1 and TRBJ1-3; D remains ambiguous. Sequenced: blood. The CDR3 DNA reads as TGCAGCGTTGAAACCAGGCATGGAAACACCATATATTTT. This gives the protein CSVETRHGNTIYF.